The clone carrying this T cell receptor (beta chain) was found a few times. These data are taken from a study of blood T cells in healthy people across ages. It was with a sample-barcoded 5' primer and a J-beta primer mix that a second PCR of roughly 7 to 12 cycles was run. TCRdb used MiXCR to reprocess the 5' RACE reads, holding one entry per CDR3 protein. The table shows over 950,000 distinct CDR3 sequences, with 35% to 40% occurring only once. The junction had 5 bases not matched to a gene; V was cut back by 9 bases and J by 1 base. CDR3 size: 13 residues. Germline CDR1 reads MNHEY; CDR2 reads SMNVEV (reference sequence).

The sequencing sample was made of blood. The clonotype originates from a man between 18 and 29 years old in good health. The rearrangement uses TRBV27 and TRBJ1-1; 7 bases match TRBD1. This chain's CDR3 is CASQDRPNTEAFF. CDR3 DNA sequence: TGTGCCAGTCAGGACAGGCCGAACACTGAAGCTTTCTTT.